This T cell receptor (beta chain) stems from a study of OX40 agonist ivuxolimab in advanced cancers. Per germline, CDR1 MDHEN and CDR2 SYDVKM. V lost 4 bases to trimming and J lost 4 bases; unmatched junction nucleotides: 6. The CDR3 consists of 14 residues. Some clones are missing from TCRdb's copy, which holds only in-frame ones; the method was immunoSEQ multiplex PCR. Of over 60,000 clones in the sample, about 93% are singletons; the top ten hold around 16%. This sequence originates from an adult with an advanced solid tumor such as melanoma, head and neck, liver or kidney cancer. Source: CD4+ or CD8+ T cells sorted from blood, taken in a trial of the OX40 agonist ivuxolimab. This chain uses TRBV28 with TRBJ1-2, with 7 bases matching TRBD1. The CDR3 sequence is CASSSTGSGYGYTF. CDR3 coding DNA: TGTGCCAGCAGTTCGACAGGGAGCGGCTATGGCTACACCTTC.